This entry describes one TCR beta chain. There were TCR beta CDR3 regions amplified from RNA transcripts. First-round RT-PCR with HTBI primers amplified the TCR CDR3 region. TCRdb itself ran the multiplex PCR reads through MiXCR, one entry per CDR3 protein. This sample has 470,000 or so distinct CDR3 sequences, with 20% to 25% found just once. Graves' hyperthyroidism was deemed stable given no ophthalmopathy progression within 18 months. In patients aged 18 to 65, hyperthyroidism was newly diagnosed, with duration under 2 months. Those patients with uncontrolled infection, other autoimmune disease, pregnancy or lactation were excluded. V lost 7 bases and J lost 0; bases outside the gene matches: 20. The CDR3 is made up of 19 amino acids. From germline, CDR1 is MNHEY and CDR2 SVGEGT. The sample originates from a study of T cells in Graves' hyperthyroidism and ophthalmopathy.

The chain has TRBV6-2 or TRBV6-3 and TRBJ2-7; 8 nucleotides line up with TRBD2. Material for sequencing was blood. The receptor's source is a young man with Graves' hyperthyroidism. CDR3 coding DNA: TGTGCCAGCATTCATGCCATATCCACGGGGGGGACCCGCTCCTACGAGCAGTACTTC. Amino acids: CASIHAISTGGTRSYEQYF.